Described below is a single T cell receptor beta chain sequence and its context. This clone's antigen is unknown. The sample holds no much larger clone one base away, and base qualities are not on file. A second Seattle source provided samples from volunteer blood donors who had recovered from COVID-19. Whole blood was collected in K2EDTA tubes by collaborating institutions according to the institutions' own protocols. Collaborator samples were shipped for TCRbeta analysis as frozen whole blood, isolated PBMCs, or DNA extracted from either sample type. The immunoSEQ Assay, a bias-controlled multiplex PCR, was used to amplify TCRbeta CDR3 regions from genomic DNA. From the authors' description of their analysis: The number of nucleated cells in each sample was estimated from the amplification of reference gene primers within the assay. To quantify the absolute abundance of each unique TCRbeta CDR3 rearrangement, sequence reads were collapsed and filtered. For each sample, productive Simpson clonality was calculated by taking the square root of Simpson's diversity index across productive rearrangements. This is the immuneACCESS table as TCRdb keeps it, with only in-frame sequences that have V and J called. A part of the clones is gone; compared with another copy, unresolved V genes explain less than half, and the rest is unexplained. V, J and clone size are taken as reported in that table, and D and trimming were inferred from the DNA itself. The sample table lists about 240,000 clones, over 75% of them with a count of one. The biggest ten clones account for approximately 2% of the sample.

The data stem from a study of blood T cell repertoires in COVID-19 (dated by TCRdb to 2019 to 2021). With regard to the full study: Samples from collaborators originated in the United States, Italy and Spain and spanned both the acute and convalescent phases of COVID-19. The prospective study material was composed of cDNA or gDNA derived from T cells, B-cell-depleted T cells, or PBMCs. Deeply sampled blood TCRbeta repertoires from subjects exposed to, actively infected with, or recovered from COVID-19 were included in the dataset. The repertoires were released in a freely available public database intended as a resource for research on the immune response to SARS-CoV-2. The samples were drawn from two sources: the first 160 participants of the ongoing ImmuneRACE study, and over 1,000 subjects contributed by 6 global collaborators. The sample metadata nearly always contained a de-identified subject ID, COVID-19 status, age in years and sex. Where available, HLA class I and class II types were taken from metadata supplied by the sample provider and were not determined by assay-based typing.

Taken from the germline V gene (reference sequence), the CDR1 and CDR2 loops are LNHDA and SQIVND. Taken from cysteine to phenylalanine, the CDR3 has 16 residues. The retained sequence is limited to the CDR3, 48 bases, with the frame set at the first base. Between the V and J ends, shortened by 3 bases and 5 bases respectively, the junction contains 16 bases. Overall study results and their limits: The quantity of clinical and demographic metadata differed by source and by participant and was supplied without curation.

This clonotype was obtained from a man aged 30 to 45 who had recovered from COVID-19. This receptor chain uses TRBV19 and TRBJ2-2, with a weak D call of TRBD2 (7 bases match). The specimen was peripheral blood. The sequenced DNA: TGTGCCAGTAGTATTTGGGGGGGGGCCTCTACCGGGGAGCTGTTTTTT. Protein translation: CASSIWGGASTGELFF.